This is a list of T cell receptor beta chains from one sample in a study of cytotoxic CD8 clonotypes in ibrutinib-treated CLL. TCRdb keeps only in-frame clones here, not all; method: immunoSEQ multiplex PCR. The repertoire consists of some 200,000 clones, with approximately 68% occurring once and the leading ten covering under 15%. The sequences come from PBMCs, collected after 24 months of ibrutinib treatment. Receptor source: a human donor with chronic lymphocytic leukemia. The CDR3 runs from the conserved cysteine through the conserved F or W. A D gene is named only where the DNA matches it firmly. Some rows mark clone size as missing; the rest say once, few, many or name a class of expanded clone.

D gene,J gene,clone size,CDR3 length,V gene,CDR3 DNA,CDR3 protein
TRBD2,TRBJ2-3,NA,16,TRBV11-3,TGTGCCAGCAGCTTAGGCGGGAGGGCCGTAACAGATACGCAGTATTTT,CASSLGGRAVTDTQYF
NA,TRBJ1-2,once,12,TRBV28,TGTGCCAGCAGCTTAACAGGGTATGGCTACACCTTC,CASSLTGYGYTF
NA,TRBJ2-1,few,15,TRBV7-3,TGTGCCAGCAGCCCCGCGATAGGGGGGAGGGCTGAGCAGTTCTTC,CASSPAIGGRAEQFF
NA,TRBJ1-1,many,14,TRBV5-6,TGTGCCAGCAGCTTGATTATGGGAACAACTGAAGCTTTCTTT,CASSLIMGTTEAFF
NA,TRBJ2-4,NA,15,TRBV14,TGTGCCAGCAGCCCTTCCGGCGGGAGCCAGGGGATTCAGTACTTC,CASSPSGGSQGIQYF
NA,TRBJ1-4,NA,13,TRBV6-6,TGTGCCAGCAGTTCGTGGCCTAATGAAAAACTGTTTTTT,CASSSWPNEKLFF
NA,TRBJ1-2,NA,12,TRBV6-5,TGTGCCAGCAGCCCCCGGGGGCATGGCTACACCTTC,CASSPRGHGYTF
NA,TRBJ2-7,NA,13,TRBV9,TGTGCCAGCAGCGATTTAGCGTCCTACGAGCAGTACTTC,CASSDLASYEQYF
NA,TRBJ2-4,NA,16,TRBV9,TGTGCCAGCAGCGTAGGTGGGGTACCAAGCCAAAACATTCAGTACTTC,CASSVGGVPSQNIQYF
TRBD2,TRBJ2-7,NA,16,TRBV7-2,TGTGCCAGCAGCCCGGGACTAGCGGGAGTGGGGTACGAGCAGTACTTC,CASSPGLAGVGYEQYF
NA,TRBJ2-1,once,15,TRBV28,TGTGCCAGCAGCCCTCGGTCGGGAGCAGAGGTTGAGCAGTTCTTC,CASSPRSGAEVEQFF
NA,TRBJ2-7,NA,13,TRBV19,TGTGCCAGTAGTCCTTTTCTGACGTACGAGCAGTACTTC,CASSPFLTYEQYF